One and the same sample provided the 26 T cell receptor beta chains below, sequenced in a study of human T cells and chemical hapten exposure. Time point defined: pre-sensitization, week 0. Noted treatment: therapeutic diphenylcyclopropenone sensitization with weekly scalp DPC. Each CDR3 protein gets one entry after TCRdb re-called the RACE reads with MiXCR. The sample holds approximately 57,000 distinct CDR3 sequences; roughly 9.8% are singletons and the top ten take 8% to 10%. Sequencing used whole blood, obtained in connection with sensitization to the hapten diphenylcyclopropenone (DPC). The receptor set was obtained from a man aged 35-49 years with alopecia areata. Some clones in this sample may be carry-over from other donors' samples.

This clonotype turned up a few times. The chain has TRBV3-1 and TRBJ2-1, with a possible D match to TRBD2 (6 bases). Germline V gene lookup returns CDR1 LGHDT and CDR2 YNNKEL (reference sequence). Deletions cut 0 bases from V and 1 base from J, with 13 bases between. CDR3 size: 17 residues. The CDR3 DNA is TGTGCCAGCAGCCAAGATACCGGGACTGCTTCCTACAATGAGCAGTTCTTC. This sequence encodes CASSQDTGTASYNEQFF.

There are many counts of this clonotype. The J gene is TRBJ2-3, the V gene TRBV6-1; possible D gene TRBD1, 5 bases. Germline CDR1 reads MNHNS; CDR2 reads SASEGT. The CDR3 runs 14 residues. V was cut by 3 bases and J by 6 bases, with 13 bases left in between. CDR3 in amino acids: CASSEGRGTDTQYF. CDR3 nucleotide sequence: TGTGCCAGCAGTGAGGGGCGAGGAACGGATACGCAGTATTTT.

Comment on this clonotype: Just one base apart from a much larger clone, this may be a read error. The chain joins TRBV28 to TRBJ2-7, with D maybe TRBD1 (5 bases). Trimming removed 6 bases at V and 5 bases at J, with 11 bases between. Germline CDR1 MDHEN, CDR2 SYDVKM. CDR3 length: 12 residues. DNA for the CDR3: TGTGCCAGCAGCCAGGGTTTCCACGAGCAGTACTTC. Amino acid sequence: CASSQGFHEQYF.

V is TRBV5-1 and J is TRBJ2-7, with D possibly being TRBD1 (5 bases). Per germline, CDR1 SGHRS and CDR2 YFSETQ. The CDR3 covers 13 residues. The V end lost 0 bases, the J end lost 7 bases, and 11 bases lay between the germline ends. CDR3 amino acids: CASSLVPGLEQYF. The CDR3 DNA reads TGCGCCAGCAGCTTGGTCCCAGGGTTGGAGCAGTACTTC.

The chain has TRBV21-1 and TRBJ2-3; TRBD1 is the table's D call, not checked against the DNA. TRBV21-1 is tagged as a pseudogene. The CDR3 spans 16 residues. The CDR3 loop reads CASSSHRDRPTDTQYF. The DNA of the CDR3 is TGTGCCAGCAGCAGCCACAGGGACCGTCCCACAGATACGCAGTATTTT.

As concerns this clonotype: This sequence may be a read error, since a much larger clone differs from it by one base. This rearrangement joins TRBV6-2 or TRBV6-3 to TRBJ2-1; 11 bases align to TRBD2. Germline CDR1 is MNHEY and CDR2 is SVGEGT. This CDR3 has 15 amino acids. CDR3 sequence reads: CASSRPTSGNNELFF. The CDR3 region has the DNA TGTGCCAGCAGCCGCCCGACTAGCGGGAACAATGAGCTGTTCTTC.

V usage is TRBV24-1 and J usage is TRBJ1-1; the D gene is possibly TRBD1 (5 bases). This CDR3 contains 15 residues. V gave up 0 bases and J gave up 5 bases, with 12 bases separating them. The V gene's germline CDR1 is KGHDR and CDR2 SFDVKD. CDR3 region: CATSDLAQGGTEAFF. The DNA for the CDR3 is TGTGCCACCAGTGATTTGGCGCAGGGTGGAACTGAAGCTTTCTTT.

This clonotype has a count of ten or more. This chain uses TRBV5-1 with TRBJ2-7; D is ambiguous. CDR1 is SGHRS, CDR2 YFSETQ, per germline. V dropped 2 bases and J dropped 3 bases, with 9 bases sitting between them. The CDR3 consists of 13 residues. The CDR3 spells CASSFVPRYEQYF. The CDR3 DNA sequence: TGCGCCAGCAGCTTTGTCCCCCGCTACGAGCAGTACTTC.

V gene TRBV28 combines with J gene TRBJ2-2; 7 bases align to TRBD1. The germline gives CDR1 MDHEN, CDR2 SYDVKM. Trimming cost V 3 bases and J 3 bases; bases outside gene matches: 7. This CDR3 region has 16 residues. This chain's CDR3 is CASSFLRGRDTGELFF. Written as DNA, the CDR3 is TGTGCCAGCAGTTTTTTAAGGGGGCGTGACACCGGGGAGCTGTTTTTT. The complete variable domain, with remaining parts taken from reference TRBV28 and TRBJ2-2, reads DVKVTQSSRYLVKRTGEKVFLECVQDMDHENMFWYRQDPGLGLRLIYFSYDVKMKEKGDIPEGYSVSREKKERFSLILESASTNQTSMYLCASSFLRGRDTGELFFGEGSRLTVL.

This clonotype is judged medium-sized. CDR3 loop: CSAREGVTRPTDTQYF. In nucleotides, the CDR3 is TGCAGTGCTAGAGAGGGGGTGACTAGGCCCACAGATACGCAGTATTTT. This chain connects TRBV20-1 to TRBJ2-3; the D gene is possibly TRBD2 (6 bases). The germline gives CDR1 DFQATT, CDR2 SNEGSKA (reference sequence). The CDR3 has 16 amino acids. V gave up 0 bases and J gave up 2 bases, with 15 bases separating them.

This clonotype was seen ten or more times. The genes are TRBV7-6 and TRBJ2-1; 8 bases are a match to TRBD1. The CDR3 extends over 16 amino acids. Germline V gives CDR1 SGHVS, CDR2 FNYEAQ. Trimming removed 1 base from V and 4 bases from J; junction bases left unmatched: 6. The CDR3 DNA is TGTGCCAGCAGCTTAGACGGGACAGGTCAATACAATGAGCAGTTCTTC. It encodes CASSLDGTGQYNEQFF.

The table lists this clonotype with a few counts. The V and J genes are TRBV7-9 and TRBJ1-4, with unresolved D. The CDR3 is made up of 16 amino acids. Trimming took off 1 base at V and 1 base at J, with 10 bases between the two ends. The V gene's germline CDR1 is SEHNR and CDR2 FQNEAQ (reference sequence). The CDR3 bases are TGTGCCAGCAGCTTAGGGGCAGTGGGAACTAATGAAAAACTGTTTTTT. Translation: CASSLGAVGTNEKLFF. The full variable domain, in which reference TRBV7-9 and TRBJ1-4 provide the parts outside the CDR3, is DTGVSQNPRHKITKRGQNVTFRCDPISEHNRLYWYRQTLGQGPEFLTYFQNEAQLEKSRLLSDRFSAERPKGSFSTLEIQRTEQGDSAMYLCASSLGAVGTNEKLFFGSGTQLSVL.

In its sample, this clonotype was seen a few times. This chain uses TRBV7-2 with TRBJ1-1; no clear D gene. The CDR3 runs 13 residues. With 5 bases removed from V and 8 bases from J, the gap between germline ends came to 15 bases. The germline V gene encodes CDR1 SGHTA and CDR2 FQGNSA. The CDR3 bases are TGTGCCAGCAGCCAATACAGTTCCGGGGAAGCTTTCTTT. Its translation: CASSQYSSGEAFF. Based on the CDR3 plus reference TRBV7-2 and TRBJ1-1, the full variable domain is GAGVSQSPSNKVTEKGKDVELRCDPISGHTALYWYRQSLGQGLEFLIYFQGNSAPDKSGLPSDRFSAERTGGSVSTLTIQRTQQEDSAVYLCASSQYSSGEAFFGQGTRLTVV.

This clonotype was observed a few times. This chain uses TRBV10-3 with TRBJ1-1; D call uncertain. The V gene's germline CDR1 is ENHRY and CDR2 SYGVKD. CDR3 length equals 14 residues. V shed 0 bases and J shed 1 base, with 6 bases lying between them. The CDR3 region has the DNA TGTGCCATCAGTGAGTCGATAGGGAACACTGAAGCTTTCTTT. This sequence encodes CAISESIGNTEAFF.

The rearrangement joins TRBV11-3 to TRBJ2-5; D possibly corresponds to TRBD1 (6 bases). Trimming shortened V by 2 bases and J by 5 bases, and 12 bases separated the two germline ends. CDR3 length equals 14 residues. The germline V gene has CDR1 SGHNT and CDR2 YENEEA. CDR3 region: CASSLTGKVETQYF. For the CDR3, the DNA is TGTGCCAGCAGCTTAACAGGGAAGGTCGAGACCCAGTACTTC.

The chain couples TRBV7-3 to TRBJ2-2; no definite D call. In germline, CDR1 is SGHTA, CDR2 FQGTGA. The germline V and J ends were trimmed by 3 bases and 7 bases, with 3 bases remaining between them. CDR3 length equals 11 residues. The CDR3 region has the DNA TGTGCCAGCAGCTTTGGCGGGGAGCTGTTTTTT. Amino acids: CASSFGGELFF.

This clonotype was counted many times. The chain recombines TRBV9 with TRBJ2-3, with 11 bases fitting TRBD2. The germline V gene encodes CDR1 SGDLS and CDR2 YYNGEE. V dropped 1 base and J dropped 13; count of bases not matched to a gene: 5. The CDR3 extends over 13 amino acids. The CDR3 loop is CASSVPTSGRKYF. The DNA of the CDR3 is TGTGCCAGCAGCGTACCTACTAGCGGGAGAAAGTATTTT.

This clonotype was recorded a few times. The V and J genes are TRBV9 and TRBJ2-7; D uncertain. The V gene's germline CDR1 is SGDLS and CDR2 YYNGEE. Trimming took off 4 bases at V and 2 bases at J, with 13 bases between the two ends. CDR3 length: 14 amino acids. In nucleotides, the CDR3 is TGTGCCAGCAGCTCAAGTAGTGGAGCCTACGAGCAGTACTTC. Translating it yields CASSSSSGAYEQYF.

This clonotype showed up many times. CDR3 in DNA: TGTGCCAGCAGCTTAGATAGGGGGCTTACAGATACGCAGTATTTT. It translates to CASSLDRGLTDTQYF. The V and J genes are TRBV7-2 and TRBJ2-3; TRBD1 matches 7 bases. Per germline, CDR1 SGHTA and CDR2 FQGNSA. The CDR3 has 15 amino acids. V shed 1 base, J shed 3 bases, and the junction held 4 bases outside the gene matches.

There are many counts of this clonotype. V gene TRBV25-1 combines with J gene TRBJ1-2, with TRBD1 as a possible D gene (5 bases). The germline V and J ends were trimmed by 5 bases and 2 bases, with 6 bases remaining between them. CDR3 length equals 12 residues. Per germline, CDR1 MGHDK and CDR2 SYGVNS. This chain's CDR3 is CASSRGNYGYTF. DNA of the CDR3: TGTGCCAGCAGTCGGGGGAACTATGGCTACACCTTC.

The table lists this clonotype with a few counts. The chain is built from TRBV7-2 and TRBJ2-3; TRBD1 agrees at 8 bases. The CDR3 contains 16 residues. V shed 3 bases, J shed 5 bases, and the junction held 10 bases outside the gene matches. CDR1 SGHTA and CDR2 FQGNSA come from the germline V gene. In DNA, the CDR3 is TGTGCCAGCAGCTTTGGCAGGGGGCAAGTCAGAGATACGCAGTATTTT. This translates into CASSFGRGQVRDTQYF.

The V call is TRBV10-3, the J call TRBJ2-7; 10 bases agree with TRBD1. Germline lookup yields CDR1 ENHRY and CDR2 SYGVKD. V lost 6 bases to trimming and J lost 2 bases; unmatched junction nucleotides: 7. The CDR3 is made up of 15 amino acids. The CDR3 sequence: CAISRGQGGPYEQYF. CDR3 sequence (DNA): TGTGCCATCAGCCGAGGACAGGGGGGTCCCTACGAGCAGTACTTC.

This clonotype was observed many times. The chain uses TRBV28 and TRBJ2-7; D possibly uses TRBD1 or TRBD2 (5 bases each). The CDR3 consists of 12 residues. From germline, CDR1 is MDHEN and CDR2 SYDVKM. Trimming cost V 5 bases and J 7 bases, with 12 bases left between them. The CDR3 bases are TGTGCCAGCAGTCAAGGGACCCTGGAGCAGTACTTC. Its translation: CASSQGTLEQYF.

This clonotype occurred a few times. The chain links TRBV6-2 or TRBV6-3 to TRBJ2-1; 7 bases line up with TRBD2. This CDR3 is 16 amino acids long. V lost 3 bases, J lost 5 bases, and 10 bases stayed unmatched. CDR1 is MNHEY and CDR2 is SVGEGT in the germline V gene. CDR3 amino acids: CASSYFGSGTHNEQFF. The CDR3 nucleotides read TGTGCCAGCAGTTATTTCGGGAGCGGGACCCACAATGAGCAGTTCTTC.

This clonotype occurred many times. The chain recombines TRBV6-2 or TRBV6-3 with TRBJ2-3; 7 nucleotides match TRBD2. The junction had 6 bases not matched to a gene; V was cut back by 8 bases and J by 1 base. The germline gives CDR1 MNHEY, CDR2 SVGEGT. The CDR3 sequence is 14 residues long. DNA for the CDR3: TGTGCCAGCCGCCGCGGGAGCCGCACAGATACGCAGTATTTT. Translated, it gives CASRRGSRTDTQYF.

This clonotype has only a few counts. The V and J genes are TRBV20-1 and TRBJ2-1; D gene unclear. The CDR3 has 15 amino acids. V lost 0 bases, J lost 2 bases, and 11 bases lay in between. Per germline, CDR1 DFQATT and CDR2 SNEGSKA (reference sequence). CDR3: CSARDFAGAYNEQFF. The CDR3 region has the DNA TGCAGTGCTAGAGATTTCGCTGGCGCCTACAATGAGCAGTTCTTC.